The 32 T cell receptor beta chains below were found in one sample sequenced in a study of identical twins. TCRdb re-called the 5' RACE reads with MiXCR, one entry per CDR3 protein. The data contain hundreds of thousands of distinct CDR3 sequences, approximately 18% of them singletons. The sample was also linked to a second study, of T cells expressing NK-cell markers.

Sequencing was performed on PBMCs. These receptors originate from a woman between 18 and 29 years old in good health.

The chain combines TRBV29-1 with TRBJ1-2, with TRBD1 identical over 8 bases. V trimming: 5 bases; J trimming: 4 bases; junction bases outside the gene matches: 9. Germline V gene lookup returns CDR1 SQVTM and CDR2 ANQGSEA. This CDR3 has 14 residues. The CDR3 is CSVTPGTGFYGYTF. DNA of the CDR3: TGCAGCGTTACCCCAGGGACAGGCTTCTATGGCTACACCTTC.

This clonotype appeared a few times. The rearrangement joins TRBV7-2 to TRBJ2-7, with 14 bases that match TRBD2. From germline, CDR1 is SGHTA and CDR2 FQGNSA. Losses at the gene ends were 5 bases for V and 4 bases for J; bases not matched to a gene: 10. CDR3 length: 17 residues. The CDR3 DNA reads as TGTGCCAGCAGCATACTTCCGGGACTAGCGGGAGAGTACGAGCAGTACTTC. Its translation is CASSILPGLAGEYEQYF.

This chain links TRBV11-3 with TRBJ2-2, with 9 bases that match TRBD1. Trimming took 8 bases from V and 5 from J; bases not matched to a gene: 9. The length of the CDR3 is 15 residues. In germline, CDR1 is SGHNT, CDR2 YENEEA. CDR3 in amino acids: CASEGGTGSTGELFF. The CDR3 region has the DNA TGTGCCAGCGAAGGTGGGACAGGGTCTACCGGGGAGCTGTTTTTT.

The rearrangement uses TRBV7-2 and TRBJ1-1; D gene uncertain. V lost 5 bases, J lost 11 bases, and 21 bases lay in between. CDR3 size: 14 residues. Germline V gene sequence: CDR1 SGHTA, CDR2 FQGNSA. CDR3 DNA sequence: TGTGCCAGCAGCGCTCAATACCTCGGGCCCCGGGCTTTCTTT. This translates into CASSAQYLGPRAFF.

The chain is built from TRBV25-1 and TRBJ2-3; possibly TRBD2 for D (5 bases). Trimming took off 5 bases at V and 4 bases at J, with 19 bases between the two ends. Germline V lookup: CDR1 MGHDK, CDR2 SYGVNS. This CDR3 spans 16 amino acids. CDR3 loop: CASSPLRLARSDTQYF. CDR3 DNA: TGTGCCAGCAGTCCCCTTAGGTTAGCGCGGTCAGATACGCAGTATTTT.

This clonotype was observed a handful of times. The V and J genes are TRBV4-1 and TRBJ2-7; 7 positions agree with TRBD1. This CDR3 spans 16 amino acids. Germline CDR1 and CDR2: MGHRA and YSYEKL. The J segment lost 3 bases and the V segment lost 0 bases, leaving 8 bases of the junction unmatched. In DNA, the CDR3 is TGCGCCAGCAGCCAAGATTCGCAGGGGGTTGGCTACGAGCAGTACTTC. Its translation: CASSQDSQGVGYEQYF.

V is TRBV7-2 and J is TRBJ2-3, with TRBD1 as a possible D gene (6 bases). Per germline, CDR1 SGHTA and CDR2 FQGNSA. This CDR3 has 15 amino acids. Trimming took off 4 bases at V and 6 bases at J, with 17 bases between the two ends. Here the CDR3 DNA reads TGTGCCAGCAGCTCCGGGACAACTCGGAGGGATACGCAGTATTTT. Translating it yields CASSSGTTRRDTQYF.

This clonotype has at least ten counts. The rearrangement joins TRBV7-8 to TRBJ2-1, with D possibly matching TRBD1 (5 bases). The CDR3 is 15 amino acids. Per the germline V gene, CDR1 is SGHVS and CDR2 is FQNEAQ. V was pared by 0 bases and J by 4 bases, with 10 bases between. The CDR3 reads CASSLAAGRYNEQFF. The CDR3 coding sequence is TGTGCCAGCAGCTTAGCGGCAGGGCGGTACAATGAGCAGTTCTTC.

This clonotype was observed a handful of times. The rearrangement links TRBV12-3 or TRBV12-4 to TRBJ1-6, with D possibly TRBD1 on 6 matching bases. CDR3 size: 14 residues. V lost 5 bases to trimming and J lost 9 bases, with 14 bases between them. The CDR3 nucleotides are TGTGCCAGCAGTCGGGGACATTCACTTTCACCCCTCCACTTT. Protein sequence: CASSRGHSLSPLHF.

This clonotype was detected ten times or more. J is TRBJ2-1 and V is TRBV20-1; D gene unclear. This CDR3 has 13 amino acids. CDR1 is DFQATT, CDR2 SNEGSKA, per germline (reference sequence). V was cut by 0 bases and J by 10 bases, with 13 bases left in between. Here the CDR3 reads CSARDRVQAEQFF. As DNA, the CDR3 is TGCAGTGCTAGAGATCGCGTACAAGCCGAGCAGTTCTTC.

The chain combines TRBV12-3 or TRBV12-4 with TRBJ1-2; D might be TRBD1 (5 bases). This CDR3 has 14 amino acids. V lost 10 bases, J lost 5 bases, and 20 bases lay in between. In DNA form, the CDR3 reads TGTGCCACCCCACGTACCTTAGGGGCATATGGCTACACCTTC. As protein: CATPRTLGAYGYTF.

A remark on this clonotype: Mismatch with germline at one junction end may stem from a read error. Written as DNA, the CDR3 is TGTGCTAGTGTGGTGGGCAGGAACCCTGAAGCTTTCTTT. Translation: CASVVGRNPEAFF. The chain has TRBV12-5 and TRBJ1-1, with D uncertain. CDR3 length: 13 residues. Germline lookup yields CDR1 LGHNT and CDR2 FRNRAP.

This clonotype came up a few times. The chain uses TRBV6-1 and TRBJ2-1; a weak D match, TRBD2 (5 bases). V was pared by 10 bases and J by 3 bases, with 13 bases between. CDR3 length: 13 residues. The germline V gene has CDR1 MNHNS and CDR2 SASEGT. The CDR3 DNA sequence: TGTGCCACCAAGAGCGGCCTCTACAATGAGCAGTTCTTC. It is translated as CATKSGLYNEQFF.

The V and J genes are TRBV15 and TRBJ2-1; D gene uncertain. The CDR3 runs 16 residues. The V end was cut by 0 bases, the J end by 1 base, with 10 bases between. CDR1 and CDR2 from the germline V gene are LNHNV and YYDKDF (reference sequence). CDR3 region: CATSRDRGISYNEQFF. The CDR3 DNA is TGTGCCACCAGCAGAGATCGTGGGATTTCCTACAATGAGCAGTTCTTC.

This chain connects TRBV9 to TRBJ2-7; D may be TRBD1 (5 bases). Trimming cost V 4 bases and J 3 bases, with 14 bases left between them. CDR3 length equals 14 residues. Germline V gene lookup returns CDR1 SGDLS and CDR2 YYNGEE. This CDR3 is CASSPSRVGYEQYF. CDR3 nucleotide sequence: TGTGCCAGCAGCCCAAGCAGGGTAGGCTACGAGCAGTACTTC.

This clonotype occurred many times. V usage is TRBV12-3 or TRBV12-4 and J usage is TRBJ2-7, with D unclear. V was trimmed by 8 bases and J by 9 bases, leaving 14 bases between them. The CDR3 length is 11 residues. CDR3 amino acids: CASYLPPGQYF. For the CDR3, the DNA is TGTGCCAGCTACCTACCCCCCGGGCAGTACTTC.

The chain carries TRBV4-3 and TRBJ1-1, with D maybe TRBD1 (5 bases). The germline V and J ends were trimmed by 0 bases and 3 bases, with 11 bases remaining between them. The germline gives CDR1 LGHNA, CDR2 YSLEER. CDR3 length equals 15 residues. CDR3 amino acids: CASSQDYGGDTEAFF. The CDR3 DNA reads as TGCGCCAGCAGCCAAGACTACGGGGGGGACACTGAAGCTTTCTTT.

This clonotype was detected many times. The chain links TRBV6-1 to TRBJ1-5; the D gene is possibly TRBD1 (6 bases). The CDR3 runs 17 residues. V lost 10 bases, J lost 4 bases, and 26 bases lay in between. Germline assignment: CDR1 MNHNS and CDR2 SASEGT. CDR3 sequence: CATVEGGQNLFNQPQHF. The CDR3 nucleotides read TGTGCCACCGTTGAAGGGGGACAAAACCTTTTTAATCAGCCCCAGCATTTT.

This clonotype has more than one count but fewer than ten. The V and J genes are TRBV29-1 and TRBJ2-2; 12 positions match TRBD2. This CDR3 spans 16 amino acids. V lost 1 base and J lost 5; bases outside the gene matches: 5. Germline CDR1 and CDR2: SQVTM and ANQGSEA. The CDR3 region has the DNA TGCAGCGTTGAAGGACTAGCGGGGGCCGAGACCGGGGAGCTGTTTTTT. Its protein is CSVEGLAGAETGELFF.

This clonotype was found a few times. V usage is TRBV7-2 and J usage is TRBJ2-7; 7 bases align to TRBD2. CDR3 length: 15 amino acids. Germline assignment: CDR1 SGHTA and CDR2 FQGNSA. V was clipped by 0 bases and J by 5 bases; unmatched bases: 7. CDR3 protein: CASSLAGAGVNEQYF. CDR3 sequence (DNA): TGTGCCAGCAGCTTAGCTGGCGCGGGAGTAAACGAGCAGTACTTC.

This chain uses TRBV11-2 with TRBJ2-1, with a possible D match to TRBD2 (5 bases). CDR1 and CDR2 from the germline V gene are SGHAT and FQNNGV. Trimming pared 2 bases from V and 4 bases from J, leaving 15 bases between. The CDR3 extends over 16 amino acids. The DNA for the CDR3 is TGTGCCAGCAGCTTAATGTTGGGAGTAGGGTACAATGAGCAGTTCTTC. As protein: CASSLMLGVGYNEQFF.

This clonotype came up a few times. V is TRBV29-1 and J is TRBJ2-2; D unresolved. V lost 7 bases and J 6 bases, leaving 12 bases between the germline ends. The germline V gene has CDR1 SQVTM and CDR2 ANQGSEA. CDR3 size: 12 residues. CDR3 region: CSAPDISGELFF. The DNA for the CDR3 is TGCAGCGCTCCAGACATTTCCGGGGAGCTGTTTTTT.

The rearrangement joins TRBV6-1 to TRBJ2-2, with 12 bases that match TRBD1. The CDR3 loop spans 15 amino acids. V gave up 6 bases and J gave up 5 bases; unmatched junction bases: 4. The germline CDR1 and CDR2 sequences are MNHNS and SASEGT. The CDR3 protein is CASRGQGASTGELFF. The CDR3 bases are TGTGCCAGCAGGGGACAGGGGGCGTCTACCGGGGAGCTGTTTTTT.

This chain links TRBV19 with TRBJ1-1, with unresolved D. CDR1 is LNHDA and CDR2 is SQIVND in the germline V gene (reference sequence). The CDR3 spans 12 residues. V lost 2 bases and J lost 11, with 12 bases in between. The CDR3 reads CASSIPQFRAFF. The CDR3 DNA reads TGTGCCAGTAGTATACCGCAGTTCCGGGCTTTCTTT.

The chain carries TRBV9 and TRBJ2-5, with TRBD2 identical over 9 bases. The J segment lost 5 bases and the V segment lost 2 bases, leaving 7 bases of the junction unmatched. Germline CDR1 and CDR2: SGDLS and YYNGEE. The CDR3 has 15 amino acids. Here the CDR3 DNA reads TGTGCCAGCAGCGTCGAGCGGGGGGCCGGGGAGACCCAGTACTTC. This encodes CASSVERGAGETQYF.

Only a few counts were recorded for this clonotype. The chain combines TRBV18 with TRBJ2-1; either TRBD1 or TRBD2 may supply D (5 bases each). V lost 3 bases and J lost 7, with 13 bases in between. The CDR3 spans 14 residues. Germline V CDR1 and CDR2: KGHSH, LQKENI. CDR3 in amino acids: CASSPWGQRNEQFF. The CDR3 nucleotides are TGTGCCAGCTCACCTTGGGGCCAGCGGAATGAGCAGTTCTTC.

The chain combines TRBV7-9 with TRBJ1-2; the D gene is possibly TRBD1 (5 bases). CDR3 length: 12 amino acids. Trimming left V 8 bases short and J 8 bases short, with 15 bases between. Looked up from germline, CDR1 is SEHNR and CDR2 is FQNEAQ (reference sequence). The CDR3: CASVGVMGGYTF. DNA for the CDR3: TGTGCCAGCGTGGGGGTTATGGGAGGCTACACCTTC.

The V and J genes are TRBV6-1 and TRBJ2-7; TRBD2 might be the D (6 bases). V lost 7 bases, J lost 0 bases, and 16 bases lay in between. CDR1 is MNHNS, CDR2 SASEGT, per germline. The CDR3 has 15 residues. CDR3 nucleotide sequence: TGTGCCAGCAAGGGGAGCGGGCGTAGCTCCTACGAGCAGTACTTC. Translated: CASKGSGRSSYEQYF.

This clonotype appeared many times. The rearrangement uses TRBV9 and TRBJ1-2; D is ambiguous. Trimming cost V 0 bases and J 7 bases, with 13 bases left between them. Germline V gene sequence: CDR1 SGDLS, CDR2 YYNGEE. The CDR3 length is 14 residues. DNA for the CDR3: TGTGCCAGCAGCGTAGGAGGCCCCTACGGTGGCTACACCTTC. Protein sequence: CASSVGGPYGGYTF.

A few counts support this clonotype. V is TRBV20-1 and J is TRBJ2-3; 9 nucleotides align to TRBD2. V lost 1 base to trimming and J lost 5 bases; unmatched junction nucleotides: 4. CDR1 is DFQATT, CDR2 SNEGSKA, per germline (reference sequence). This CDR3 contains 14 residues. CDR3 loop: CSARVAGGQDTQYF. The CDR3 DNA reads as TGCAGTGCTAGAGTTGCGGGGGGGCAAGATACGCAGTATTTT.

The chain couples TRBV29-1 to TRBJ2-3, with D perhaps assigned TRBD1 or TRBD2 (6 bases each). V was shortened by 3 bases and J by 1 base, with 14 bases between the two germline ends. CDR1 SQVTM and CDR2 ANQGSEA come from the germline V gene. This CDR3 region has 15 residues. CDR3 amino acids: CSVDGERGGTDTQYF. The DNA of the CDR3 is TGCAGCGTTGATGGAGAGAGGGGGGGCACAGATACGCAGTATTTT.

The chain combines TRBV10-1 with TRBJ2-1, with 9 bases aligning to TRBD2. CDR1 is WNHNN and CDR2 is SYGVQD in the germline V gene (reference sequence). After removal of 3 bases from V and 3 bases from J, the junction contained 6 bases not matched to a gene. The CDR3 extends over 16 amino acids. The CDR3 sequence is CASSDFSGRFYNEQFF. CDR3 coding DNA: TGCGCCAGCAGTGATTTTAGCGGGAGATTCTACAATGAGCAGTTCTTC.